This T cell receptor (beta chain) was profiled in a study of CD8+ T cells in alopecia areata listed by TCRdb under 2018. Some background on the complete study: The treated patients took part in an open-label pilot trial in which moderate-to-severe alopecia areata was treated with oral tofacitinib at 5 to 10 mg twice daily. Scalp clonality was compared among normal scalp (n=4), patchy alopecia areata scalp (n=8), and alopecia totalis/universalis scalp (n=8). Tofacitinib was given for 6 to 18 months, followed by 6 months of follow-up off drug to assess delayed response and recurrence. Scalp tissue and sorted CD4+ and CD8+ peripheral blood T cells from patchy and totalis/universalis alopecia areata patients and from healthy controls were covered by human TCRbeta sequencing. Patients on tofacitinib were biopsied at baseline and after 4 and 24 weeks of treatment, and several of the patients also had a later scalp biopsy. RNA was obtained with the PAXgene miRNA kit for fixed scalp, the miRNeasy kit for PBMCs, and the RNeasy kit for mouse skin. immunoSEQ multiplex PCR using 35 Vbeta forward primers and 13 Jbeta reverse primers was used to amplify TCRbeta CDR3 regions. In both human patients and the C3H/HeJ mouse model, the study applied high-throughput TCRbeta sequencing to look at T cell clonal expansion in alopecia areata.

On this clone: The specificity of this receptor is unknown. Base qualities were left out, and no much larger clone turns up one base away.

The research as a whole found: Shared TCR sequences between patients were less evident than in mice, which may be partly attributable to HLA diversity in the patient population. Compared with normal scalp, lesional scalp had higher clonality and more expanded CD8+ clones, particularly in alopecia totalis/universalis, a pattern that suggests antigenic drive. Unlike mouse skin, which is dominated by gammadelta T cells, normal human skin has resident alphabeta T cells that are also sequenced, and this complicates analysis of the scalp TCR repertoire.

CDR1 SNHLY and CDR2 FYNNEI are derived from the germline V gene. Including cysteine and phenylalanine, the CDR3 has 16 amino acids. Just CDR3 DNA is preserved here, 48 bases in frame from base 1. V drops 2 bases and J drops 3 bases, leaving 16 bases in between. What the time point label conveys for this sample: baseline before oral tofacitinib. From alopecia areata patients, peripheral blood was collected along with lesional scalp punch biopsies. PBMCs were separated by density centrifugation and stained for CD3, CD4 and CD8, after which CD4+ and CD8+ T cells were sorted on a FACSAria. Libraries were constructed by the immunoSEQ multiplex PCR assay. RNA was extracted from all samples and reverse transcribed into cDNA as template for TCR sequencing. SuperScript III was used to make first-strand cDNA, primed with a 2:1 mix of oligo-dT and random hexamers. A synthetic immune receptor repertoire was used to gauge amplification bias, and whatever bias remained was removed computationally. The authors processed their data as follows. Raw reads were preprocessed to remove errors, and CDR3 was defined by IMGT conventions from the conserved cysteine to phenylalanine. Clonality was computed by normalizing Shannon entropy by log2 of the number of productive unique TCRs and subtracting the result from 1. Scalp TCRbeta sequences were cross-referenced with sorted blood CD4 and CD8 repertoires so that the CD4 or CD8 identity of scalp clones could be inferred. TCRdb holds this immuneACCESS table with in-frame rearrangements only. Some clones are missing; in checked studies, unresolved V genes explain under half, and the rest has no known cause. The DNA gave D and trimming, while V, J and clone size come from that table. This sample gives over 200,000 clones in total; 50% to 70% of them show up just once. Of the sample, more than 0.4% falls within the top ten clones.

The source of this sequence is a human donor with alopecia areata. The chain couples TRBV2 to TRBJ1-1; TRBD1 is possibly the D segment (5 matching bases). The source was CD4+ T cells sorted from blood, collected at week 0. In nucleotide form, the sequence is TGTGCCAGCAGTGAACGGTCGGGAGGGACCCACACTGAAGCTTTCTTT. It is translated as CASSERSGGTHTEAFF.